This T cell receptor (beta chain) comes out of a study of blood T cell repertoires in COVID-19. TCRdb's table, derived via immunoSEQ multiplex PCR, lists solely in-frame clones and lacks some. The sample gives more than 300,000 clones, about 91% of which show up once; 1.5% to 2% is in the top ten. The trim removed 7 bases at V and 5 bases at J, leaving 9 bases unmatched. The germline V gene encodes CDR1 SNHLY and CDR2 FYNNEI. This CDR3 has 15 amino acids. The chain uses TRBV2 and TRBJ2-5; 11 bases match TRBD1. The sequence came from a woman aged 30 to 39 with COVID-19, enrolled during active disease. Sequencing used peripheral blood. The chain's CDR3 is CASTGQGAKGETQYF. CDR3 in DNA: TGTGCCAGCACCGGACAGGGGGCAAAGGGGGAGACCCAGTACTTC.